This T cell receptor beta chain came from a study of blood T cell repertoires in COVID-19. Study overall: Material from acute and convalescent COVID-19 was sourced from the United States, Italy and Spain.

The germline V gene has CDR1 ENHRY and CDR2 SYGVKD. V gave up 3 bases and J gave up 2 bases; unmatched junction bases: 7. The length of the CDR3 is 16 residues. Sequenced by immunoSEQ multiplex PCR; TCRdb stores in-frame clones only, minus some. The sample consists of a few hundred thousand clones, around 86% of them appearing once. The gene calls are TRBV10-3 and TRBJ2-1; the match to TRBD1 covers 7 bases. Material for sequencing was peripheral blood. The sequence came from a woman aged 50 to 65 with COVID-19, enrolled during active disease. The DNA of the CDR3 is TGTGCCATCAGTGATAGGGGGCTGCGCCCCTACAATGAGCAGTTCTTC. Amino acid sequence: CAISDRGLRPYNEQFF.